The TCR beta chain under discussion was sequenced for a study of PD-L1 blockade in urothelial cancer. Study-wide context: At 6 weeks and at 3 weeks (second dose) after treatment start, blood was analyzed. Reported median T cell count for blood samples was roughly 150,000.

Time point in this sample: pretreatment peripheral blood. The CDR3 loop spans 18 amino acids. The V segment lost 5 bases and the J segment 4 bases; nucleotides outside the gene matches: 10. Germline lookup yields CDR1 MDHEN and CDR2 SYDVKM. Only in-frame clones appear in the TCRdb table, and some are missing; sequencing was by immunoSEQ multiplex PCR. The sample includes around 71,000 clones, around four fifths of them seen just once. Comment on this clone: The antigen is not known.

General study findings and limits: In blood sampled pretreatment, TCR clonality below the median predicted better survival.

This rearrangement joins TRBV28 to TRBJ2-1, with TRBD2 identical over 14 bases. The receptor's source is a man aged 35 to 55 with urothelial cancer. This specimen consisted of PBMCs, obtained around atezolizumab (anti-PD-L1) treatment. The DNA for the CDR3 is TGTGCCAGCAGTACGCTGCTGGGACTAGCGGGGGAATACAATGAGCAGTTCTTC. Amino acids: CASSTLLGLAGEYNEQFF.